This TCR beta chain was captured by sequencing in a study of regulatory T cells in long-lasting Graves disease. Study in general: Newly diagnosed Graves' patients took antithyroid drugs under 3 months. Points from the study as a whole: Persistent disease was associated with favored TRBV28 usage and with favored use of TRBJ1-2 and TRBJ2-5.

V was clipped by 6 bases and J by 6 bases, with 14 bases between them. Germline V gives CDR1 KGHSH, CDR2 LQKENI. The CDR3 length is 13 residues. To make TCR beta libraries, researchers used iRepertoire HTBI primers and Arm-PCR of CDR3 regions. As processed by the authors: Identification across samples found 62 TRBV and approximately 15 TRBJ segments. TCRdb independently ran MiXCR on the multiplex PCR reads; one entry per CDR3 protein. The V and J calls were determined by TCRdb, not by the authors. This sample yields hundreds of thousands of distinct CDR3 sequences, of which 15% to 19% are seen a single time; about 20% belongs to the top ten. As to time point: newly diagnosed GD, antithyroid drugs for less than 3 months. RNA isolated from PBMCs was used to make the TCR library. By American Thyroid Association guidelines, Graves' disease was diagnosed in the cohort. This clonotype was seen at least ten times. Its antigen is unknown.

This specimen was peripheral blood mononuclear cells (PBMCs), taken at new diagnosis, from a patient treated with antithyroid drugs. This chain joins TRBV18 and TRBJ1-2; tentatively, D is TRBD1 (5 bases). The receptor was isolated from a female donor with Graves disease. The CDR3 DNA is TGTGCCAGCTCCCCCCCGGCCAGGGATGGCTACACCTTC. Its protein product is CASSPPARDGYTF.